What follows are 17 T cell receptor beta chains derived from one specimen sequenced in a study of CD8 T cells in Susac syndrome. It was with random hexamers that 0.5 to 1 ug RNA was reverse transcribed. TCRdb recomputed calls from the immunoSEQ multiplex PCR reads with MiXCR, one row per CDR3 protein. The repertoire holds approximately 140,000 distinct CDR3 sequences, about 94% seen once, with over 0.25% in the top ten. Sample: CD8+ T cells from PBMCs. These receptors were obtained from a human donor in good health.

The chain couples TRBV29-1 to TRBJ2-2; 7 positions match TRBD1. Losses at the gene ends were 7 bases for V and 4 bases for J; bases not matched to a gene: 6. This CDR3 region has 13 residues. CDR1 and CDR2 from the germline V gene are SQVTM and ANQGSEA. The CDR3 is CSAGQSGTGELFF. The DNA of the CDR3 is TGCAGCGCGGGACAGTCGGGCACCGGGGAGCTGTTTTTT.

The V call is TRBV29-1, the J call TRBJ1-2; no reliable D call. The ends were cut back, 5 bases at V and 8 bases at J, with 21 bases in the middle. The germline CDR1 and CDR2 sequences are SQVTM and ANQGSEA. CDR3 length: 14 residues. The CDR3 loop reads CSVPYPVTVDGYTF. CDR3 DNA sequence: TGCAGCGTTCCTTACCCTGTAACAGTCGACGGCTACACCTTC.

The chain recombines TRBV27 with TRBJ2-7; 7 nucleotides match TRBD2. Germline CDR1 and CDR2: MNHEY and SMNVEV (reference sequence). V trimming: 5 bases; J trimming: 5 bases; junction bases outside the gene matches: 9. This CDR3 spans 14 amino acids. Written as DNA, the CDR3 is TGTGCCAGCAGTCCCCGGGGAGGGATCGACGAGCAGTACTTC. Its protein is CASSPRGGIDEQYF.

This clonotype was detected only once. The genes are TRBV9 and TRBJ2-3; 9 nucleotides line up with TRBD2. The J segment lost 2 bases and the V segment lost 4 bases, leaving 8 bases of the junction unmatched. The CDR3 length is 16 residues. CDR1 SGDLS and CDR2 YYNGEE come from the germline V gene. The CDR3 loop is CASSLEGLALTDTQYF. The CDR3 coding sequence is TGTGCCAGCAGCCTAGAGGGACTAGCTCTCACAGATACGCAGTATTTT.

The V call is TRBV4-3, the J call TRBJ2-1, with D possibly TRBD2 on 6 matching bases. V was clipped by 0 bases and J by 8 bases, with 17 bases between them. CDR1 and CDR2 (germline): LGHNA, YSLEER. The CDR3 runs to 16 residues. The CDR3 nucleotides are TGCGCCAGCAGCCAAGAGTCGGGAGTTTTAAGGGATGAGCAGTTCTTC. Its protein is CASSQESGVLRDEQFF.

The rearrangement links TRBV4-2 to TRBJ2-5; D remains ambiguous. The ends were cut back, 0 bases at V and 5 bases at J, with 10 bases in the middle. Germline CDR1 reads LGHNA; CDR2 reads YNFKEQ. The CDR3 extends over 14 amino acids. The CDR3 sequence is CASSQDVELETQYF. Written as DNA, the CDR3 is TGTGCCAGCAGCCAAGATGTTGAGCTTGAGACCCAGTACTTC.

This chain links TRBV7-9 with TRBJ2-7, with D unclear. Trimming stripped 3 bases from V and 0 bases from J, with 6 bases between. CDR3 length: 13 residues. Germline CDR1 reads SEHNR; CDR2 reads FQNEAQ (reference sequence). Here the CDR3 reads CASSLDASYEQYF. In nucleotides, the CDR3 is TGTGCCAGCAGCTTGGACGCCTCCTACGAGCAGTACTTC.

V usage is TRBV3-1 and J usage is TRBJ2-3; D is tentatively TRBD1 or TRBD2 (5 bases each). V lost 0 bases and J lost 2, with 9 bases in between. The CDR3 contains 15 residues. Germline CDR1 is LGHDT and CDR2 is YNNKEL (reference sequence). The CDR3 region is CASSQEGGTTDTQYF. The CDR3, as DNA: TGTGCCAGCAGCCAAGAGGGTGGGACCACAGATACGCAGTATTTT.

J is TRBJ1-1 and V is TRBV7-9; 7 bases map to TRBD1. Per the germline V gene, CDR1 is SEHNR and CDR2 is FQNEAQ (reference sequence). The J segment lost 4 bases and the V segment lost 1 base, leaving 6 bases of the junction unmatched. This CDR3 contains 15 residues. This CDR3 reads CASSLGQGEGTEAFF. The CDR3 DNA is TGTGCCAGCAGCTTAGGGCAGGGGGAAGGCACTGAAGCTTTCTTT.

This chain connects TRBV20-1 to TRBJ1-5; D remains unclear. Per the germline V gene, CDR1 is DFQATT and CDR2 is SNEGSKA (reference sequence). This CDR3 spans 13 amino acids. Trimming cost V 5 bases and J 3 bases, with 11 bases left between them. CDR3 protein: CSAPGRFNQPQHF. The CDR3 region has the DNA TGCAGTGCTCCCGGAAGGTTCAATCAGCCCCAGCATTTT.

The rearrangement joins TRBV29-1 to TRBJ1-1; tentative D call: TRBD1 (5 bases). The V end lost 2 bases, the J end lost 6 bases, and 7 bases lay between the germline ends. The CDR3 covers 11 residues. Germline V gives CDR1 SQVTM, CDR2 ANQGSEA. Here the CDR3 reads CSVEMGPEAFF. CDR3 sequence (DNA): TGCAGCGTTGAAATGGGGCCTGAAGCTTTCTTT.

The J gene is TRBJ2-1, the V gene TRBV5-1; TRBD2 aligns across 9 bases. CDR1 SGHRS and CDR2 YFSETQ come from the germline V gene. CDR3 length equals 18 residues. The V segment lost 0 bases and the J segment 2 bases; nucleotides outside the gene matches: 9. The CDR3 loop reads CASSLGPSGEPPYNEQFF. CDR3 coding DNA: TGCGCCAGCAGCTTGGGGCCTAGCGGGGAGCCTCCCTACAATGAGCAGTTCTTC.

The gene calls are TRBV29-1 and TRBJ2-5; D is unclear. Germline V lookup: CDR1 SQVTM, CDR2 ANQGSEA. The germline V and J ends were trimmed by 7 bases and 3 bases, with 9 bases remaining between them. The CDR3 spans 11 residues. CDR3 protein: CSGTHKETQYF. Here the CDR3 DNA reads TGCAGCGGAACACACAAAGAGACCCAGTACTTC.

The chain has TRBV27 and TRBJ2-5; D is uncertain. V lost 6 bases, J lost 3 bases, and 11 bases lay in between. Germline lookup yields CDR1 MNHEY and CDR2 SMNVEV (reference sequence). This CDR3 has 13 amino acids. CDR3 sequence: CASSFGPEETQYF. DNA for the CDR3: TGTGCCAGCAGCTTTGGACCCGAAGAGACCCAGTACTTC.

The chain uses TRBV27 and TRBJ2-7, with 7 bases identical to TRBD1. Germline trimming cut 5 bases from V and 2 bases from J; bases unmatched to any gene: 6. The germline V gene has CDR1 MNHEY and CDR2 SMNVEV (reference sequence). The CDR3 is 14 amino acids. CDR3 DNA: TGTGCCAGCAGTCAAGGGGGCGAGGCCTACGAGCAGTACTTC. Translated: CASSQGGEAYEQYF.

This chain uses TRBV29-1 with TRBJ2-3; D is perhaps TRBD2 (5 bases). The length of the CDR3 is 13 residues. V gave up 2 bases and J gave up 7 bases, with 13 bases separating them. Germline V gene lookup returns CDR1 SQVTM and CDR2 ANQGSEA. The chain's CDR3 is CSVETRESHTQYF. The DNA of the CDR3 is TGCAGCGTTGAAACTAGGGAAAGTCATACGCAGTATTTT.

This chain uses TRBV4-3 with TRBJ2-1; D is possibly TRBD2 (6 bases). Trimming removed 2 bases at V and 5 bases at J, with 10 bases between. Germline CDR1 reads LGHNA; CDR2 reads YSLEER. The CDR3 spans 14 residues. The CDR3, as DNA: TGCGCCAGCAGCCAATCGCGGGATGACAATGAGCAGTTCTTC. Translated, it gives CASSQSRDDNEQFF.